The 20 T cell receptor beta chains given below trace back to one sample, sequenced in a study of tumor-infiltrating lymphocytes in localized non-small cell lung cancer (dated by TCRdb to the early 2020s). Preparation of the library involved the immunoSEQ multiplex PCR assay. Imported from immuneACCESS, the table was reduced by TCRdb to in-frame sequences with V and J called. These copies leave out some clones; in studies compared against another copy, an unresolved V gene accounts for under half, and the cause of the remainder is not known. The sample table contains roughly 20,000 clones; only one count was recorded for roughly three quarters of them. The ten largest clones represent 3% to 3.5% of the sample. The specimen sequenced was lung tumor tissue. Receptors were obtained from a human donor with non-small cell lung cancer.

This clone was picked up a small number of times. CDR3 nucleotides: TGTGCCAGCAGCAAACCCACAGGTCTGAACACTGAAGCTTTCTTT. As protein: CASSKPTGLNTEAFF. This chain uses TRBV7-9 with TRBJ1-1; a weak D match, TRBD1 (5 bases). Trimming took off 5 bases at V and 0 bases at J, with 13 bases between the two ends. Germline CDR1 reads SEHNR; CDR2 reads FQNEAQ (reference sequence). This CDR3 is built from 15 residues.

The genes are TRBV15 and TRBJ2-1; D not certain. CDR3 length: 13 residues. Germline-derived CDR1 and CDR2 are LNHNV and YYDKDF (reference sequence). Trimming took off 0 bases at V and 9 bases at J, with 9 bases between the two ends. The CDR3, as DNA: TGTGCCACCAGCAGAGATCTTTGGGGTGAGCAGTTCTTC. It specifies CATSRDLWGEQFF.

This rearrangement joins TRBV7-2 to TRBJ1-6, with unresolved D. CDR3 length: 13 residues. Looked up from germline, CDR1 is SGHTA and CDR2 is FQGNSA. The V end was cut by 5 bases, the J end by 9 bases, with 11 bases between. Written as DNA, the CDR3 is TGTGCCAGCAGCCCCAACGAAGGTTCACCCCTCCACTTT. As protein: CASSPNEGSPLHF.

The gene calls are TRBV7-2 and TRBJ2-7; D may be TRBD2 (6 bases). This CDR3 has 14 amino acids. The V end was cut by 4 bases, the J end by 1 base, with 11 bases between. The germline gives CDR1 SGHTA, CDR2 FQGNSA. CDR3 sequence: CASSWRDGSYEQYF. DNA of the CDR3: TGTGCCAGCAGCTGGAGGGACGGGTCCTACGAGCAGTACTTC.

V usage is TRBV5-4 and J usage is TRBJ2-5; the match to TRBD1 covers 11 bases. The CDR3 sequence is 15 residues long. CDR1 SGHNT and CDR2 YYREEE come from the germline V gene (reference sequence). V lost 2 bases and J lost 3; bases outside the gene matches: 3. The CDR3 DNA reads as TGTGCCAGCAGCTTAGGGACAGGGGGGGAAGAGACCCAGTACTTC. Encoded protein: CASSLGTGGEETQYF.

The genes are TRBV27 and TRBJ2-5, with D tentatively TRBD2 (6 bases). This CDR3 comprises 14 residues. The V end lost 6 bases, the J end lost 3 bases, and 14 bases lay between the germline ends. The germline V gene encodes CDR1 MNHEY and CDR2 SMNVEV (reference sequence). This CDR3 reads CASSSPGEEETQYF. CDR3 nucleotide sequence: TGTGCCAGCAGCTCCCCCGGGGAGGAAGAGACCCAGTACTTC.

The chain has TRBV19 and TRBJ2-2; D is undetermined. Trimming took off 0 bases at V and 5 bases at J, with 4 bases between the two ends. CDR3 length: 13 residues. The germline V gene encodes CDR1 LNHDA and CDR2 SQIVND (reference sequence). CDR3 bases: TGTGCCAGTAGTATAGACGGGACCGGGGAGCTGTTTTTT. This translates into CASSIDGTGELFF.

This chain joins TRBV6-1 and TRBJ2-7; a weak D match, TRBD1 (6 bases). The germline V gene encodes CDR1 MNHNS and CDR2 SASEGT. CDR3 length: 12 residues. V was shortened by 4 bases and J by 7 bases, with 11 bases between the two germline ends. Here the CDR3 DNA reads TGTGCCAGCAGTGGACAGGATAGGGAGCAGTACTTC. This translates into CASSGQDREQYF.

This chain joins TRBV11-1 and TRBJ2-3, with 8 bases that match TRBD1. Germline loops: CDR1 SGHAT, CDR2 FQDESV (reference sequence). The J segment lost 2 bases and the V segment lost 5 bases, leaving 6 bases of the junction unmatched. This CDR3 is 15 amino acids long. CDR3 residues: CASSSRDRNTDTQYF. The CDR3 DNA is TGTGCCAGCAGCAGCCGGGACAGGAACACAGATACGCAGTATTTT.

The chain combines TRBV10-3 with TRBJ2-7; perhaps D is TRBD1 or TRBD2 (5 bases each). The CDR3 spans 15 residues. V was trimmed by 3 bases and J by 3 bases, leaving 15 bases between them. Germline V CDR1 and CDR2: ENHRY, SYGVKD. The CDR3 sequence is CAISDRQGEGYEQYF. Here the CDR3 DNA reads TGTGCCATCAGTGATCGCCAGGGAGAAGGCTACGAGCAGTACTTC.

CDR3: CASSGANSPLHF. The CDR3 DNA is TGTGCCAGCTCAGGGGCTAATTCACCCCTCCACTTT. V is TRBV18 and J is TRBJ1-6, with a weak D call TRBD1 (5 bases). The CDR3 loop spans 12 amino acids. In germline, CDR1 is KGHSH, CDR2 LQKENI. V shed 5 bases and J shed 6 bases, with 5 bases lying between them.

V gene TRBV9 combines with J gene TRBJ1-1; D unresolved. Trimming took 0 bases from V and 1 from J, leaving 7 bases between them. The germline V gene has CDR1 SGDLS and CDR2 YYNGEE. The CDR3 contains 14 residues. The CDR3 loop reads CASSVVGQNTEAFF. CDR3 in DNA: TGTGCCAGCAGCGTAGTGGGCCAGAACACTGAAGCTTTCTTT.

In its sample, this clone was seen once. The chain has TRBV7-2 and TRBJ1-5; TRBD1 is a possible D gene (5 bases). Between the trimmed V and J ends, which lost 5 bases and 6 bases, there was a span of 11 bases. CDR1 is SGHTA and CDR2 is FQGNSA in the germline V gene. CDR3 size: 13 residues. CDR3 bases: TGTGCCAGCAGCCTAGGGGTTTCTCAGCCCCAGCATTTT. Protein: CASSLGVSQPQHF.

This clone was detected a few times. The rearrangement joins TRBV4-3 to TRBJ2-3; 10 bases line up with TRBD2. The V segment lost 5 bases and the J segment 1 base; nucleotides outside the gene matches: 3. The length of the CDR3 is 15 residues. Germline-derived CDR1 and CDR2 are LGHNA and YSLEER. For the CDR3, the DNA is TGCGCCAGCAGCTACGGACTAGCGGGCACAGATACGCAGTATTTT. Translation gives CASSYGLAGTDTQYF.

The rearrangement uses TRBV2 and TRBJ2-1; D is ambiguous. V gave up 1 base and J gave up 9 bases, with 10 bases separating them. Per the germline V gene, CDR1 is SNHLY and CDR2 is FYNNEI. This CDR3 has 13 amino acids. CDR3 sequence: CASSEEKGSEQFF. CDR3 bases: TGTGCCAGCAGTGAAGAGAAGGGTAGTGAGCAGTTCTTC.

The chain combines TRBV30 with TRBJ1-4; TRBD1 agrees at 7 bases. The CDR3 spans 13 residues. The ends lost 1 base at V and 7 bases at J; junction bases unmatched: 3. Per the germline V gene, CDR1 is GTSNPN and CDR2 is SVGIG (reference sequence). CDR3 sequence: CAWSEGQTEKLFF. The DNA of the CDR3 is TGTGCCTGGAGTGAGGGACAGACTGAAAAACTGTTTTTT.

This CDR3 reads CASSYTGITNTEAFF. For the CDR3, the DNA is TGTGCCAGCAGTTACACGGGGATCACGAACACTGAAGCTTTCTTT. V gene TRBV6-5 combines with J gene TRBJ1-1; no definite D call. There are 15 residues in the CDR3. Germline V gene lookup returns CDR1 MNHEY and CDR2 SVGAGI. The germline V and J ends were trimmed by 2 bases and 1 base, with 11 bases remaining between them.

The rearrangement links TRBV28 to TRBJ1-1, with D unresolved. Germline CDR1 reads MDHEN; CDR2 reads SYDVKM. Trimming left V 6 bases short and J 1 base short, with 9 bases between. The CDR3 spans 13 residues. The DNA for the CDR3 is TGTGCCAGCAGGGTTACCAAGAACACTGAAGCTTTCTTT. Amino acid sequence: CASRVTKNTEAFF. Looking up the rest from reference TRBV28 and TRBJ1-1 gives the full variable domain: DVKVTQSSRYLVKRTGEKVFLECVQDMDHENMFWYRQDPGLGLRLIYFSYDVKMKEKGDIPEGYSVSREKKERFSLILESASTNQTSMYLCASRVTKNTEAFFGQGTRLTVV.

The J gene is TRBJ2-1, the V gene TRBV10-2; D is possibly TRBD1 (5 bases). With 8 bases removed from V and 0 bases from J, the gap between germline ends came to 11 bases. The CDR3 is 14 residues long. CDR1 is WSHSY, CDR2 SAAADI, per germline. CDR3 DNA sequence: TGCGCCAGCCGACAGAAGGGCTCCTACAATGAGCAGTTCTTC. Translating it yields CASRQKGSYNEQFF.

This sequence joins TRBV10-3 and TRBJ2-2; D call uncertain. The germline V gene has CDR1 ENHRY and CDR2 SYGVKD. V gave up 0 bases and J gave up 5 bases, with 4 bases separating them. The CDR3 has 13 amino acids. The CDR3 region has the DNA TGTGCCATCAGTGAGTCAGGGACCGGGGAGCTGTTTTTT. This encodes CAISESGTGELFF.